The next 27 T cell receptor beta chains were all read from a single sample in a study of T cells in women clearing cervical HPV infection. Clones were sequenced by immunoSEQ multiplex PCR, and TCRdb holds only the in-frame ones, with some missing. The sample holds 15,000 to 20,000 clones. Sequencing was performed on blood buffy coat. All receptors come from a woman aged 18 to 75 with a cervical HPV16 infection that either progressed to CIN3+ or cleared (not recorded which).

The CDR3 bases that were read are TGTGCCAGCAGTCCGGGACTAGGAGTCGGGGAG. Its protein is CASSPGLGVGE. The entire CDR3 is CASSPGLGVGELFF. The chain couples TRBV7-2 to TRBJ2-2, with 8 bases lining up with TRBD2. From the germline J gene comes the end of the CDR3, since the read stops 3 residues before it. Per germline, CDR1 SGHTA and CDR2 FQGNSA. This CDR3 is built from 14 residues. The junction had 7 bases not matched to a gene; V was cut back by 6 bases and J by 7 bases.

Remarks on this clone: The observed sequence ends 3 residues before the CDR3 terminus, with the missing tail filled in from the germline J gene. This rearrangement joins TRBV28 to TRBJ2-1; TRBD2 matches 11 bases. Per germline, CDR1 MDHEN and CDR2 SYDVKM. The V and J ends lost 3 bases and 2 bases, in that order; junction bases with no gene match: 3. The CDR3 runs to 16 residues. CDR3 DNA (partial): TGTGCCAGCAGTTTGACTAGCGGGGTTGCCTACAATGAG. Encoded protein: CASSLTSGVAYNE. The full CDR3 protein reads CASSLTSGVAYNEQFF.

Concerning this clone: The CDR3 is cut off 3 residues early in the read; its end comes from the germline J gene. This rearrangement joins TRBV28 to TRBJ1-2; the D is unclear. The CDR3 runs 15 residues. In germline, CDR1 is MDHEN, CDR2 SYDVKM. V lost 2 bases and J lost 2, with 12 bases in between. CDR3 amino acids: CASSLQAGENYGYTF. Partial CDR3 DNA: TGTGCCAGCAGTTTACAGGCAGGCGAGAACTATGGC.

About this clone itself: Read data end 3 residues before the CDR3 end; the end is taken from the germline J gene. This chain connects TRBV5-1 to TRBJ2-5; TRBD1 aligns across 8 bases. Germline values: CDR1 SGHRS, CDR2 YFSETQ. V dropped 4 bases and J dropped 1; count of bases not matched to a gene: 3. CDR3 length equals 14 residues. CDR3: CASSVGQAQETQYF. The CDR3 DNA, read in part, is TGCGCCAGCAGCGTGGGACAGGCCCAAGAGACC.

CDR3: CATSPTGGKGNQPQHF. CDR3 DNA, as far as it was read: TGTGCCACCAGCCCGACAGGGGGGAAGGGCAATCAGCCC. V usage is TRBV15 and J usage is TRBJ1-5; 9 nucleotides match TRBD1. From the germline J gene comes the end of the CDR3, since the read stops 3 residues before it. Germline V CDR1 and CDR2: LNHNV, YYDKDF (reference sequence). The CDR3 consists of 16 residues. The ends lost 5 bases at V and 2 bases at J; junction bases unmatched: 7.

On this clone itself: Coverage ceases 3 residues before the CDR3 finishes, and the germline J gene fills in the end. The genes are TRBV20-1 and TRBJ2-1, with D maybe TRBD2 (6 bases). Trimming shortened V by 1 base and J by 4 bases, and 11 bases separated the two germline ends. CDR1 and CDR2 (germline): DFQATT, SNEGSKA (reference sequence). This CDR3 is built from 14 residues. The CDR3 protein is CSARVEGLYNEQFF. CDR3 DNA (partial): TGCAGTGCTAGAGTCGAGGGACTTTACAATGAG.

As for this clone: Read data end 3 residues before the CDR3 end; the end is taken from the germline J gene. The chain has TRBV9 and TRBJ1-5, with D possibly TRBD1 on 5 matching bases. The V and J ends lost 4 bases and 2 bases respectively, with 13 bases between them. The CDR3 sequence is 15 residues long. Looked up from germline, CDR1 is SGDLS and CDR2 is YYNGEE. The CDR3 bases that were read are TGTGCCAGCAGCCGAGGGGTGGTTGGCAATCAGCCC. Translation: CASSRGVVGNQP. The whole CDR3 sequence is CASSRGVVGNQPQHF.

About this clone: The read ends 3 residues shy of where the CDR3 ends; the end is completed using the germline J gene. V is TRBV30 and J is TRBJ1-1; 7 nucleotides align to TRBD1. The CDR3 runs 15 residues. V trimming: 3 bases; J trimming: 7 bases; junction bases outside the gene matches: 14. Germline V gene sequence: CDR1 GTSNPN, CDR2 SVGIG (reference sequence). The sequenced CDR3 bases are TGTGCCTGGAGCGACGTCGGGACAGCTACCGGTGAA. It is translated as CAWSDVGTATGE. The whole CDR3 is CAWSDVGTATGEAFF.

As for this clone: The read halts 3 residues ahead of the CDR3 end, with the missing end drawn from the germline J gene. The J gene is TRBJ1-6, the V gene TRBV10-3; D is unresolved. V was clipped by 3 bases and J by 5 bases, with 2 bases between them. The length of the CDR3 is 12 residues. CDR1 and CDR2 from the germline V gene are ENHRY and SYGVKD. Partial CDR3 DNA: TGTGCCATCAGTGATAATAATTCACCC. As protein: CAISDNNSP. The CDR3 in its entirety is CAISDNNSPLHF.

CDR3 bases read: TGTGCCAGCAGTGAATGGACAGGGGGCTTCTACAATGAG. This encodes CASSEWTGGFYNE. The entire CDR3 reads CASSEWTGGFYNEQFF. This sequence joins TRBV2 and TRBJ2-1; 11 nucleotides match TRBD1. Sequencing ends 3 residues short of the CDR3 end; the germline J gene provides the rest. The CDR3 is 16 amino acids. Germline CDR1 reads SNHLY; CDR2 reads FYNNEI. V lost 2 bases to trimming and J lost 3 bases; unmatched junction nucleotides: 3.

As for this clone: The read falls 3 residues short of the CDR3 end, and the missing part is taken from the germline J gene. The rearrangement links TRBV30 to TRBJ1-3, with 7 bases identical to TRBD1. CDR1 is GTSNPN and CDR2 is SVGIG in the germline V gene (reference sequence). The CDR3 is 15 residues long. The junction had 14 bases not matched to a gene; V was cut back by 3 bases and J by 9 bases. CDR3: CAWSPKNRGRSTIYF. CDR3 bases read: TGTGCCTGGAGCCCAAAGAACAGGGGCAGAAGCACC.

For this clone: The read is 3 residues too short to cover the CDR3 end, so that end is filled in from the germline J gene. This chain links TRBV5-1 with TRBJ2-1; D possibly corresponds to TRBD1 (5 bases). The ends were cut back, 1 base at V and 5 bases at J, with 28 bases in the middle. The CDR3 runs 20 residues. Germline V gene sequence: CDR1 SGHRS, CDR2 YFSETQ. The CDR3 loop is CASSLWSTGFASGLDNEQFF. The CDR3 DNA, read in part, is TGCGCCAGCAGCTTGTGGTCCACAGGCTTCGCATCAGGTCTGGACAATGAG.

As regards this clone: The read stops 3 residues short of the end of the CDR3; the missing end is completed from the germline J gene. This sequence joins TRBV10-3 and TRBJ2-5; 10 bases are a match to TRBD1. J lost 5 bases, V lost 3 bases, and 3 bases had no gene match. Germline CDR1 reads ENHRY; CDR2 reads SYGVKD. The CDR3 totals 14 residues. Partial CDR3 DNA: TGTGCCATCAGTGAAGGGGGACAGGGGGAGACC. It translates to CAISEGGQGET. The complete CDR3 sequence is CAISEGGQGETQYF.

In the case of this clone: The CDR3 end falls 3 residues outside the read, so it is completed with the germline J gene. V usage is TRBV19 and J usage is TRBJ2-7; 9 nucleotides agree with TRBD1. Germline-derived CDR1 and CDR2 are LNHDA and SQIVND (reference sequence). This CDR3 comprises 13 residues. V lost 5 bases to trimming and J lost 4 bases; unmatched junction nucleotides: 3. The covered CDR3 bases are TGTGCCAGTAGTTTCGGGACAGGGTACGAG. Translating gives CASSFGTGYE. The complete CDR3 reads CASSFGTGYEQYF.

The sequenced part of the CDR3 DNA is TGTGCCAGCGCCCGGGACAGGGATCAGCCC. Residues: CASARDRDQP. The whole CDR3 sequence is CASARDRDQPQHF. V is TRBV12-3 or TRBV12-4 and J is TRBJ1-5, with 9 positions matching TRBD1. The CDR3 is cut off 3 residues early in the read; its end comes from the germline J gene. CDR3 length: 13 residues. V lost 8 bases, J lost 5 bases, and 4 bases stayed unmatched.

This CDR3 is CSAREPGTSIDNEQFF. The part of the CDR3 DNA that was read is TGCAGTGCTAGAGAGCCCGGGACTAGCATAGACAATGAG. This chain connects TRBV20-1 to TRBJ2-1; 9 nucleotides agree with TRBD2. The CDR3 end is not reached by the read, which stops 3 residues before it; the germline J gene fills it in. V was pared by 0 bases and J by 5 bases, with 8 bases of the junction left unmatched. The CDR3 runs 16 residues. The germline V gene has CDR1 DFQATT and CDR2 SNEGSKA (reference sequence).

About this clone: The CDR3 end is not reached by the read, which stops 3 residues before it; the germline J gene fills it in. The chain links TRBV30 to TRBJ2-5; D perhaps matches TRBD2 (5 bases). Germline V lookup: CDR1 GTSNPN, CDR2 SVGIG (reference sequence). The CDR3 runs 13 residues. V dropped 2 bases and J dropped 6 bases, with 13 bases sitting between them. The CDR3 sequence is CAWSTGGWKTQYF. The sequenced CDR3 bases are TGTGCCTGGAGTACCGGCGGGTGGAAGACC. Full variable domain (missing parts from reference TRBV30 and TRBJ2-5): SQTIHQWPATLVQPVGSPLSLECTVEGTSNPNLYWYRQAAGRGLQLLFYSVGIGQISSEVPQNLSASRPQDRQFILSSKKLLLSDSGFYLCAWSTGGWKTQYFGPGTRLLVL.

About this clone itself: The read gets to within 3 residues of the CDR3 end, and the germline J gene fills in the rest. This rearrangement joins TRBV12-3 or TRBV12-4 to TRBJ1-1; weak D call: TRBD1 (5 bases). Trimming took off 3 bases at V and 6 bases at J, with 11 bases between the two ends. The CDR3 extends over 13 amino acids. The covered CDR3 bases are TGTGCCAGCAGTTTCCGGCAGGGATCTGAA. Its protein product is CASSFRQGSE. The complete CDR3 protein is CASSFRQGSEAFF.

A note on this clone: The read comes to an end 3 residues before the CDR3 does, leaving the germline J gene to fill in the end. The chain is built from TRBV27 and TRBJ2-7; 14 bases are shared with TRBD2. CDR3 length: 17 amino acids. Germline CDR1 MNHEY, CDR2 SMNVEV (reference sequence). V shed 8 bases and J 0 bases; nucleotides not matched to a gene: 9. Partial CDR3 DNA: TGTGCCAGCGGGCGACTAGCGGGGGGGCGAAGCTCCTACGAG. Translating it yields CASGRLAGGRSSYE. The whole CDR3 region reads CASGRLAGGRSSYEQYF.

As regards this clone: The DNA ends 3 residues before the CDR3 does, and the rest of the CDR3 is filled in from the germline J gene. V is TRBV2 and J is TRBJ1-3; 9 bases are a match to TRBD1. The CDR3 spans 15 residues. V was clipped by 5 bases and J by 3 bases; unmatched bases: 5. Per the germline V gene, CDR1 is SNHLY and CDR2 is FYNNEI. CDR3 in amino acids: CASSTGQGLGNTIYF. Partial CDR3 DNA: TGTGCCAGCAGTACTGGACAGGGGCTTGGAAACACC. The whole variable domain, filled in from reference TRBV2 and TRBJ1-3, reads EPEVTQTPSHQVTQMGQEVILRCVPISNHLYFYWYRQILGQKVEFLVSFYNNEISEKSEIFDDQFSVERPDGSNFTLKIRSTKLEDSAMYFCASSTGQGLGNTIYFGEGSWLTVV.

The chain's CDR3 is CASSLGGRGRGGYTF. The sequenced part of the CDR3 DNA is TGTGCCAGCAGCTTGGGTGGCAGGGGGCGAGGTGGC. V gene TRBV5-4 combines with J gene TRBJ1-2, with TRBD1 matching over 8 bases. The read stops 3 residues short of the end of the CDR3; the missing end is completed from the germline J gene. Germline V lookup: CDR1 SGHNT, CDR2 YYREEE (reference sequence). The ends lost 0 bases at V and 7 bases at J; junction bases unmatched: 8. This CDR3 is built from 15 residues.

In regard to this clone: From the germline J gene comes the end of the CDR3, since the read stops 3 residues before it. This chain joins TRBV20-1 and TRBJ1-5; D is possibly TRBD1 (5 bases). Germline V CDR1 and CDR2: DFQATT, SNEGSKA (reference sequence). Trimming cost V 3 bases and J 1 base, with 13 bases left between them. The CDR3 covers 15 residues. The part of the CDR3 DNA that was read is TGCAGTGCTAGGAGGGGAGTCACGAGCAATCAGCCC. It is translated as CSARRGVTSNQP. The entire CDR3 is CSARRGVTSNQPQHF.

Concerning this clone itself: The read halts 3 residues ahead of the CDR3 end, with the missing end drawn from the germline J gene. V is TRBV15 and J is TRBJ1-6; the D is unclear. CDR1 is LNHNV, CDR2 YYDKDF, per germline (reference sequence). The CDR3 has 13 residues. V was trimmed by 0 bases and J by 11 bases, leaving 8 bases between them. The sequenced part of the CDR3 DNA is TGTGCCACCAGCAGAGACCCTACCACACCC. Its protein is CATSRDPTTP. The whole CDR3 is CATSRDPTTPLHF.

With respect to this clone: The read gets to within 3 residues of the CDR3 end, and the germline J gene fills in the rest. The chain recombines TRBV28 with TRBJ1-5; D possibly corresponds to TRBD1 (5 bases). V was trimmed by 6 bases and J by 0 bases, leaving 12 bases between them. Germline V gene sequence: CDR1 MDHEN, CDR2 SYDVKM. The CDR3 is 15 amino acids. Incomplete CDR3 DNA: TGTGCCAGCAGCCGCGACAGATCTAGCAATCAGCCC. Amino acids: CASSRDRSSNQP. The whole CDR3 reads CASSRDRSSNQPQHF.

The CDR3 reads CASILAGAGELFF. The CDR3 DNA, read in part, is TGTGCCAGCATACTAGCGGGAGCCGGGGAG. The chain is built from TRBV7-9 and TRBJ2-2; TRBD2 agrees at 11 bases. From the germline J gene comes the end of the CDR3, since the read stops 3 residues before it. CDR3 length: 13 amino acids. From germline, CDR1 is SEHNR and CDR2 FQNEAQ (reference sequence). V trimming: 7 bases; J trimming: 6 bases; junction bases outside the gene matches: 1.

Concerning this clone itself: The read stops 3 residues short of the end of the CDR3; the missing end is completed from the germline J gene. J is TRBJ2-5 and V is TRBV9, with D possibly being TRBD1 (6 bases). The CDR3 contains 13 residues. CDR1 is SGDLS, CDR2 YYNGEE, per germline. The germline V and J ends were trimmed by 1 base and 2 bases, with 6 bases remaining between them. This chain's CDR3 is CASSVTGQETQYF. The covered CDR3 bases are TGTGCCAGCAGCGTAACAGGGCAAGAGACC. Supplemented by reference TRBV9 and TRBJ2-5, the full variable domain reads DSGVTQTPKHLITATGQRVTLRCSPRSGDLSVYWYQQSLDQGLQFLIQYYNGEERAKGNILERFSAQQFPDLHSELNLSSLELGDSALYFCASSVTGQETQYFGPGTRLLVL.

In regard to this clone: The CDR3 is cut off 3 residues early in the read; its end comes from the germline J gene. The rearrangement links TRBV27 to TRBJ2-2, with 8 bases matching TRBD2. The CDR3 is 15 amino acids. J was trimmed by 4 bases and V by 3 bases; bases with no gene match: 4. Germline assignment: CDR1 MNHEY and CDR2 SMNVEV (reference sequence). CDR3: CASSFSAGGTGELFF. CDR3 DNA, as far as it was read: TGTGCCAGCAGTTTCTCGGCGGGAGGCACCGGGGAG.